This T cell receptor (beta chain) was identified during a study of blood T cell repertoires in COVID-19. The wider study: There were acute and convalescent COVID-19 samples, and they came from the United States, Italy and Spain. Nucleic acid was either cDNA or gDNA, and it came from T cells, B-cell-depleted T cells, or PBMCs.

Authors' data handling: Amplification of reference gene primers provided the estimated nucleated cell counts. Here immunoSEQ multiplex PCR was the method, and the copy in TCRdb shows in-frame clones only, minus some. V, J and clone size derive from that table, while D and trimming were established from the DNA sequence. The profile shows a few hundred thousand clones, about 91% of them singletons. Germline CDR1 SGHAT, CDR2 FQNNGV. Unmatched junction bases numbered 7, after V lost 1 base and J lost 2 bases. This CDR3 has 16 residues. Only one count was recorded for this clone. While infection was still active, Seattle patients were enrolled and then followed longitudinally.

The receptor was derived from a person aged 18-35 years with COVID-19, enrolled during active disease. This sequence joins TRBV11-2 and TRBJ2-7; 8 positions match TRBD2. Sequences were obtained from peripheral blood. The CDR3 here is CASSLGTLAVTYEQYF. CDR3 coding DNA: TGTGCCAGCAGCTTAGGTACACTAGCGGTTACCTACGAGCAGTACTTC.